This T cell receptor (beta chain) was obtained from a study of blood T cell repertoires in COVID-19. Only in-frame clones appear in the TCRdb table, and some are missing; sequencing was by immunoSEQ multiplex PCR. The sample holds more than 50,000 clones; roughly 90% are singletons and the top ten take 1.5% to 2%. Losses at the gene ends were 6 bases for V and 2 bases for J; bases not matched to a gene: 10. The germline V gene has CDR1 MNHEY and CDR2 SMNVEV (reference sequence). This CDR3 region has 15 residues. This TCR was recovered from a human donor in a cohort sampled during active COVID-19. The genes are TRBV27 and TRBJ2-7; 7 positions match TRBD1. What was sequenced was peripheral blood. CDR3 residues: CASRRTGANPYEQYF. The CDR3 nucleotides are TGTGCCAGCAGACGGACAGGCGCAAACCCCTACGAGCAGTACTTC.